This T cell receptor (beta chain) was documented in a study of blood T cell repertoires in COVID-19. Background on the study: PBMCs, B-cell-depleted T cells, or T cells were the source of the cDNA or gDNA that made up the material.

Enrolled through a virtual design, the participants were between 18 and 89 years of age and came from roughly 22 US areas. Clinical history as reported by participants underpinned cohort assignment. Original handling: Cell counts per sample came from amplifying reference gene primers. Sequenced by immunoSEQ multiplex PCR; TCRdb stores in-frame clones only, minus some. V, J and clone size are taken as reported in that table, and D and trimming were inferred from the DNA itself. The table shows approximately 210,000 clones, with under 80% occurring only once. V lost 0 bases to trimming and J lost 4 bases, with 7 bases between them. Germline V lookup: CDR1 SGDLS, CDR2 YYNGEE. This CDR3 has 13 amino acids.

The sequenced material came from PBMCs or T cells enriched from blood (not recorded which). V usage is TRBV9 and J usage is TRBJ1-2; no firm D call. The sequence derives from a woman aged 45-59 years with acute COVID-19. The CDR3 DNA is TGTGCCAGCAGCGTAGGAGGAATCTATGGCTACACCTTC. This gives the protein CASSVGGIYGYTF.